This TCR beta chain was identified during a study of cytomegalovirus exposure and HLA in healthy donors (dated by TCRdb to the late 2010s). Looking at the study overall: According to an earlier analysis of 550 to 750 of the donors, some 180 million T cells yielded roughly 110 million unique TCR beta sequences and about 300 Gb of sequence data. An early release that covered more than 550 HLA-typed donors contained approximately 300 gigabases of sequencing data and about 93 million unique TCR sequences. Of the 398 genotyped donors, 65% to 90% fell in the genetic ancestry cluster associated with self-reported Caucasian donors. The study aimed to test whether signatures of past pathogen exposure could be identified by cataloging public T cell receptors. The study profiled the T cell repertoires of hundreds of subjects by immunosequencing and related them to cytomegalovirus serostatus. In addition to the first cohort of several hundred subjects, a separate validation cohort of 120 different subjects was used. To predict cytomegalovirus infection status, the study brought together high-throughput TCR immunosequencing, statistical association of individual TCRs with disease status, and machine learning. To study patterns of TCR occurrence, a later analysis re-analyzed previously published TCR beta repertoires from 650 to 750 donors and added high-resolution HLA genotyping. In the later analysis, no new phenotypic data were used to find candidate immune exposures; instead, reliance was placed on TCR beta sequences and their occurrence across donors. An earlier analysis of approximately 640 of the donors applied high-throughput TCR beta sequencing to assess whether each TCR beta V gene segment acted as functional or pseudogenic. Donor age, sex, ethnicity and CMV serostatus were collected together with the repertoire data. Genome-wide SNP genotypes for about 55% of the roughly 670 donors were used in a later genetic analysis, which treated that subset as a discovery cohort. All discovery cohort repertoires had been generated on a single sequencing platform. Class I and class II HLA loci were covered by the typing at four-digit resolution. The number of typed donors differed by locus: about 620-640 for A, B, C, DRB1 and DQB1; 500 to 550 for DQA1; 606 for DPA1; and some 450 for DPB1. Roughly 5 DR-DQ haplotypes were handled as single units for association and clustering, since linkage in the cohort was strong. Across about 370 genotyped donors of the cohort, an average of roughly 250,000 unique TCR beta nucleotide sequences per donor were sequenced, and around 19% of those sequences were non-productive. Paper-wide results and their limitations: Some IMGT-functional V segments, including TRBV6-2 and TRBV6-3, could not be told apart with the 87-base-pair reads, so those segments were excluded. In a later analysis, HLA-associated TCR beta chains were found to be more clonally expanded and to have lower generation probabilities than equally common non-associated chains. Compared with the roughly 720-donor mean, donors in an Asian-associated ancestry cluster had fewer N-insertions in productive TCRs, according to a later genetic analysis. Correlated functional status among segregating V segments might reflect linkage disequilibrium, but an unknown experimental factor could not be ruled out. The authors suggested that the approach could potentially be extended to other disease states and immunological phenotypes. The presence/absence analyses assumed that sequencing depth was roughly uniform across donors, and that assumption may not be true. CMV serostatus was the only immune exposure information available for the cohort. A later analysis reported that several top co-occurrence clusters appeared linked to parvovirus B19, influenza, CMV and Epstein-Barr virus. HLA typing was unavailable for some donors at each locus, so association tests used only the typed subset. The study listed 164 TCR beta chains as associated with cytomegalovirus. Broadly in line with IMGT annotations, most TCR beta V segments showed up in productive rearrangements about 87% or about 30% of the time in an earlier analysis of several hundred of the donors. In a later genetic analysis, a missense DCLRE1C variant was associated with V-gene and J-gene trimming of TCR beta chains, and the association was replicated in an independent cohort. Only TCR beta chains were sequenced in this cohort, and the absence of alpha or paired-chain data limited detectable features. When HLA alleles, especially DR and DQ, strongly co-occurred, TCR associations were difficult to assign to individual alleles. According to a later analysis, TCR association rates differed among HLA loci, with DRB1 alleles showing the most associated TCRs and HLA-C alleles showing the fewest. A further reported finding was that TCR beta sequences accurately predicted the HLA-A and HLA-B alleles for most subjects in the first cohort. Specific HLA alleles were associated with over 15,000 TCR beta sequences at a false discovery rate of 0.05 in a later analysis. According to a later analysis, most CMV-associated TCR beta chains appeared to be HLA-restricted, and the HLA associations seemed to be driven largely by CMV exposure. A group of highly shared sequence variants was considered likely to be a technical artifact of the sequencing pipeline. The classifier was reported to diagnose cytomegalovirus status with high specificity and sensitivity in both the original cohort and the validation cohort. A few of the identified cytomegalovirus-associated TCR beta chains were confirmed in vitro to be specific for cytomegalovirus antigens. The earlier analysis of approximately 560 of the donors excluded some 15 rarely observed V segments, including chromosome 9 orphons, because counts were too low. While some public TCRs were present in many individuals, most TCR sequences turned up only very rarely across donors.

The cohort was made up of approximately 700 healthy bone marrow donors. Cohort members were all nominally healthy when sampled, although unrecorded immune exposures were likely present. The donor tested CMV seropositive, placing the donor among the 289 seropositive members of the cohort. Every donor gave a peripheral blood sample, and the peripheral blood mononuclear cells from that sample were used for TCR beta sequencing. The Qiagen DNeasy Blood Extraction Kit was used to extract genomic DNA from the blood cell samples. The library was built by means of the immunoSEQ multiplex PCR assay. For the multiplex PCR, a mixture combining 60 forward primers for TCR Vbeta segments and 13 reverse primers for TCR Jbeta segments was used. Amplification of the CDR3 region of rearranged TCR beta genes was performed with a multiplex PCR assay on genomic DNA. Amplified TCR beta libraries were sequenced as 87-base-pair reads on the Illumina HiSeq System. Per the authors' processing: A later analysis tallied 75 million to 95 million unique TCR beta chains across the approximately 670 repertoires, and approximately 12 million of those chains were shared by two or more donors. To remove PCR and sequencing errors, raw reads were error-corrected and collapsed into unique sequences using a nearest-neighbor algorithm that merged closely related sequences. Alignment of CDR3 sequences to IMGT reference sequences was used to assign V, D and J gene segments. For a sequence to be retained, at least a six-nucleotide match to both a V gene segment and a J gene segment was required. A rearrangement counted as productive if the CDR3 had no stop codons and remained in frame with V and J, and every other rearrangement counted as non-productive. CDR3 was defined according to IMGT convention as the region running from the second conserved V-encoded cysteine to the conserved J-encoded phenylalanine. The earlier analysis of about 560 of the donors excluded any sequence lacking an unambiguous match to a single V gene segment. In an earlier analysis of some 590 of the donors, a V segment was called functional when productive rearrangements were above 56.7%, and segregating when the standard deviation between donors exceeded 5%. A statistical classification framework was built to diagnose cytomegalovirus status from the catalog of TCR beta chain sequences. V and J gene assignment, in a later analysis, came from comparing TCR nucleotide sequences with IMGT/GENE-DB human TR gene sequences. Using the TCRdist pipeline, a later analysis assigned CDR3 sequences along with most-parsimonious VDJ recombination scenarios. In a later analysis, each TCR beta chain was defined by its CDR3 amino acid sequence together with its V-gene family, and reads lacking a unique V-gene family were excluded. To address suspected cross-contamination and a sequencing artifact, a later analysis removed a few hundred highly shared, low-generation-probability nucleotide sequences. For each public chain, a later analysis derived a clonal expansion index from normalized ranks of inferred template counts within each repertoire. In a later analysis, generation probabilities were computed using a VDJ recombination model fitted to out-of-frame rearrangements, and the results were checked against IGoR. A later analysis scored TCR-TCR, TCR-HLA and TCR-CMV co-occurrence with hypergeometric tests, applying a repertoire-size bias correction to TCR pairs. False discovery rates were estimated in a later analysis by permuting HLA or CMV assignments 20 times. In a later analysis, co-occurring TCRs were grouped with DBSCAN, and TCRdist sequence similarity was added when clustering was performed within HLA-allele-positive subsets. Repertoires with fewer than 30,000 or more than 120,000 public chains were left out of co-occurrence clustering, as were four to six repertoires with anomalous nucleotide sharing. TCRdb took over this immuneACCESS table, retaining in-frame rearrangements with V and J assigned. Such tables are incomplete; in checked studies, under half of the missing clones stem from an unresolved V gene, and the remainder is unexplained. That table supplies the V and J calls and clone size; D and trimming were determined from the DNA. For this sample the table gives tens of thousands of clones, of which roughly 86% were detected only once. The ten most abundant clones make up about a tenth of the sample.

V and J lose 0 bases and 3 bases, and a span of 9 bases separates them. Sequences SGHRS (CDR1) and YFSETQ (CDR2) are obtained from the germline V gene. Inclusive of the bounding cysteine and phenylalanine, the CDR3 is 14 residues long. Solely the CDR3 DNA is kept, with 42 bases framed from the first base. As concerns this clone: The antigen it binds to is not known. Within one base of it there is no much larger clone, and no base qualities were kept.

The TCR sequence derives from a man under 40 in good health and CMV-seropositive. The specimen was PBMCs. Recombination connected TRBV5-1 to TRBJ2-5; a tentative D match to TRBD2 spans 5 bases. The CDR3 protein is CASSLVPGKETQYF. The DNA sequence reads TGCGCCAGCAGCTTGGTTCCGGGGAAAGAGACCCAGTACTTC.